This TCR beta chain was documented in a study of T cells in Graves' hyperthyroidism and ophthalmopathy. The CDR3 regions of TCR beta were amplified from RNA transcripts. RT-PCR in the first round (using the HTBI primer set) targeted the TCR CDR3. TCRdb recomputed calls from the multiplex PCR reads with MiXCR, one row per CDR3 protein. Here the sample spans fewer than 300,000 distinct CDR3 sequences, approximately 16% being singletons. V was clipped by 6 bases and J by 2 bases; unmatched bases: 9. Looked up from germline, CDR1 is MNHNS and CDR2 is SASEGT. This CDR3 spans 15 amino acids. This chain connects TRBV6-1 to TRBJ1-2; TRBD1 aligns across 7 bases. The specimen sequenced was blood. The sequence was obtained from a woman aged 50 to 65 with Graves' hyperthyroidism that later progressed to Graves' ophthalmopathy. The CDR3 nucleotides are TGTGCCAGCAGCCGCGCTTCGACAGGGAACTATGGCTACACCTTC. This translates into CASSRASTGNYGYTF.